This TCR beta chain was captured by sequencing in a study of blood T cell repertoires in COVID-19. For the study at large: COVID-19 samples from acute and convalescent phases originated in the United States, Italy and Spain. PBMCs, B-cell-depleted T cells, or T cells provided the cDNA or gDNA that made up the material.

Germline V gene sequence: CDR1 MNHEY, CDR2 SVGAGI. This CDR3 is built from 14 residues. J lost 0 bases, V lost 5 bases, and 4 bases had no gene match. In the original processing: Reference gene primer amplification in the assay estimated nucleated cell counts. Using immunoSEQ multiplex PCR, the repertoire was profiled, and TCRdb retains in-frame clones only, with some absent. V and J calls and clone size come straight from that table; D and trimming were deduced from the DNA. Altogether about 170,000 clones are present, over 65% being singletons, with the ten largest covering around 8.1%. This clonotype was sampled from a man in his fifties or sixties with acute or convalescent COVID-19. Source material: peripheral blood. The chain couples TRBV6-5 to TRBJ2-7; TRBD2 matches at 7 bases. CDR3 residues: CASSPSGDSYEQYF. CDR3 sequence (DNA): TGTGCCAGCAGTCCAAGCGGGGACTCCTACGAGCAGTACTTC.